The clone carrying this T cell receptor (beta chain) was seen a handful of times. Its antigen is undetermined. TCRdb used MiXCR to reprocess the 5' RACE reads, holding one entry per CDR3 protein. The sample lists tens of thousands of distinct CDR3 sequences; more than 25% were seen once. This sample was taken from a study of CD8 T cells in ankylosing spondylitis. CDR3 length: 15 amino acids. Trimming took off 1 base at V and 6 bases at J, with 13 bases between the two ends. The germline V gene encodes CDR1 SGHRS and CDR2 YFSETQ. Study-level results: Ankylosing spondylitis blood appeared to carry a characteristic TCR beta motif of eight or nine highly homologous variants.

This TCR derives from a male donor with ankylosing spondylitis or in good health (not recorded which). Material: blood, either unsorted or a sorted T cell fraction (not recorded which). The chain couples TRBV5-1 to TRBJ2-2, with D perhaps matching TRBD2 (5 bases). The CDR3 sequence is CASSLTMAGAGELFF. The CDR3 region has the DNA TGCGCCAGCAGCTTGACCATGGCCGGGGCCGGGGAGCTGTTTTTT.